One sample yielded the 20 T cell receptor beta chains listed below, sequenced in a study of PD-1 blockade in classical Hodgkin lymphoma. No patient escaped relapse after autologous stem cell transplantation, and brentuximab vedotin exposure varied. Sequenced by immunoSEQ multiplex PCR; TCRdb stores in-frame clones only, minus some. The sample includes about 25,000 clones, 80% of them seen just once. The starting material was peripheral blood mononuclear cells (PBMCs), obtained at baseline. The receptors stem from a human donor with classical Hodgkin lymphoma.

The genes are TRBV21-1 and TRBJ2-7; the table names TRBD1, a call not compared with the DNA. TRBV21-1 is deemed a pseudogene. The CDR3 loop spans 13 amino acids. The CDR3 sequence: CASSRDRGNEQYF. CDR3 bases: TGTGCCAGCAGTCGGGACAGGGGTAACGAGCAGTACTTC.

This clone was observed a handful of times. This sequence joins TRBV4-3 and TRBJ2-1, with TRBD2 matching 12 bases. The CDR3 is 16 amino acids. The germline gives CDR1 LGHNA, CDR2 YSLEER. J was trimmed by 9 bases and V by 4 bases; bases with no gene match: 10. CDR3 sequence (DNA): TGCGCCAGCAGCCGGAGCCCGGGACTAGCGGGCGGTGAGCAGTTCTTC. Its translation is CASSRSPGLAGGEQFF.

CDR3 coding DNA: TGTGCCAGCAGCTTAGCTGGGACCGGGGAGCTGTTTTTT. It yields the protein CASSLAGTGELFF. The chain recombines TRBV7-9 with TRBJ2-2; D gene ambiguous. V lost 0 bases and J lost 5, with 4 bases in between. The CDR3 loop spans 13 amino acids. Germline CDR1 reads SEHNR; CDR2 reads FQNEAQ (reference sequence). Full variable domain (outside the CDR3, taken from reference TRBV7-9 and TRBJ2-2): DTGVSQNPRHKITKRGQNVTFRCDPISEHNRLYWYRQTLGQGPEFLTYFQNEAQLEKSRLLSDRFSAERPKGSFSTLEIQRTEQGDSAMYLCASSLAGTGELFFGEGSRLTVL.

A remark on this clone: A read error may account for a junction end that differs from germline. V and J are TRBV29-1 and TRBJ2-7, with 15 bases matching TRBD2. CDR1 and CDR2 from the germline V gene are SQVTM and ANQGSEA. The CDR3 covers 16 residues. CDR3 in amino acids: CSAPGLAGGSSYEQHF. DNA of the CDR3: TGCAGCGCACCGGGACTAGCGGGGGGTTCCTCCTACGAGCAGCACTTC.

V and J are TRBV11-2 and TRBJ1-5; D is unclear. Germline V CDR1 and CDR2: SGHAT, FQNNGV. This CDR3 is 14 amino acids long. Trimming took 1 base from V and 5 from J, leaving 9 bases between them. In nucleotides, the CDR3 is TGTGCCAGCAGCTTAGGGGGAAAGGATCAGCCCCAGCATTTT. As protein: CASSLGGKDQPQHF.

The genes are TRBV15 and TRBJ1-1; tentatively, D is TRBD1 (5 bases). The CDR3 has 14 residues. The V gene's germline CDR1 is LNHNV and CDR2 YYDKDF (reference sequence). The germline V and J ends were trimmed by 0 bases and 6 bases, with 11 bases remaining between them. The CDR3 region is CATSRERDLPEAFF. CDR3 in DNA: TGTGCCACCAGCAGAGAGAGGGACCTACCTGAAGCTTTCTTT.

The chain uses TRBV7-9 and TRBJ2-7, with a weak D call TRBD1 (6 bases). V was clipped by 5 bases and J by 2 bases, with 16 bases between them. Germline CDR1 reads SEHNR; CDR2 reads FQNEAQ (reference sequence). The CDR3 covers 15 residues. CDR3 nucleotides: TGTGCCAGCAGCCAGAGGGACAAGACGACCTACGAGCAGTACTTC. Translated, it gives CASSQRDKTTYEQYF.

In its sample, this clone was seen once. V and J are TRBV2 and TRBJ1-2; D call uncertain. The CDR3 runs to 15 residues. V lost 0 bases and J 5 bases, leaving 13 bases between the germline ends. Germline lookup yields CDR1 SNHLY and CDR2 FYNNEI. In DNA form, the CDR3 reads TGTGCCAGCAGTGAAGCGCGGCTGTCGGGATATGGCTACACCTTC. This codes for CASSEARLSGYGYTF.

This chain joins TRBV27 and TRBJ2-3; 10 bases agree with TRBD1. The germline gives CDR1 MNHEY, CDR2 SMNVEV (reference sequence). V shed 4 bases and J 3 bases; nucleotides not matched to a gene: 7. CDR3 length equals 16 residues. CDR3 bases: TGTGCCAGCAGTTGGACACCGGGACAGGGGACAGATACGCAGTATTTT. Encoded protein: CASSWTPGQGTDTQYF.

The CDR3 DNA reads as TGTGCCAGCAGCTTGACAGGGATGGACGAGCAGTACTTC. Protein: CASSLTGMDEQYF. The chain carries TRBV5-6 and TRBJ2-7, with D possibly matching TRBD1 (6 bases). Per germline, CDR1 SGHDT and CDR2 YYEEEE. Trimming took 1 base from V and 5 from J, leaving 10 bases between them. The CDR3 is made up of 13 amino acids.

The chain couples TRBV7-9 to TRBJ2-5, with TRBD1 matching 9 bases. Germline assignment: CDR1 SEHNR and CDR2 FQNEAQ (reference sequence). Germline trimming cut 4 bases from V and 6 bases from J; bases unmatched to any gene: 9. The CDR3 extends over 15 amino acids. The CDR3 region has the DNA TGTGCCAGCAGCTCCCGGGACAGGGCTACAAAGACCCAGTACTTC. It translates to CASSSRDRATKTQYF. Based on the CDR3 plus reference TRBV7-9 and TRBJ2-5, the full variable domain is DTGVSQNPRHKITKRGQNVTFRCDPISEHNRLYWYRQTLGQGPEFLTYFQNEAQLEKSRLLSDRFSAERPKGSFSTLEIQRTEQGDSAMYLCASSSRDRATKTQYFGPGTRLLVL.

The chain is built from TRBV4-1 and TRBJ1-4, with D tentatively TRBD1 (5 bases). V lost 2 bases to trimming and J lost 1 base, with 17 bases between them. This CDR3 has 18 residues. Germline CDR1 is MGHRA and CDR2 is YSYEKL. In DNA form, the CDR3 reads TGCGCCAGCAGCCAAATGCCCCAGGGTCTGCAAACTAATGAAAAACTGTTTTTT. This gives the protein CASSQMPQGLQTNEKLFF.

The chain has TRBV11-2 and TRBJ2-7, with D unclear. Trimming stripped 1 base from V and 3 bases from J, with 13 bases between. Germline lookup yields CDR1 SGHAT and CDR2 FQNNGV. The length of the CDR3 is 15 residues. The CDR3: CASSLGGSGIYEQYF. CDR3 sequence (DNA): TGTGCCAGCAGCTTAGGTGGGTCAGGAATCTACGAGCAGTACTTC.

The rearrangement links TRBV2 to TRBJ2-1; tentative D call: TRBD2 (6 bases). The CDR3 totals 13 residues. CDR1 is SNHLY and CDR2 is FYNNEI in the germline V gene. The CDR3 DNA reads TGTGCTGTAGGGGACTCCTCCTACAATGAGCAGTTCTTC. It encodes CAVGDSSYNEQFF.

This clone was observed a handful of times. This chain joins TRBV7-8 and TRBJ2-7; perhaps TRBD2 as D (6 bases). Trimming took 5 bases from V and 3 from J, leaving 14 bases between them. CDR3 size: 14 residues. Per the germline V gene, CDR1 is SGHVS and CDR2 is FQNEAQ. The CDR3 region has the DNA TGTGCCAGCAGCATGGGACTGGCCAACTACGAGCAGTACTTC. This gives the protein CASSMGLANYEQYF.

The V and J genes are TRBV5-6 and TRBJ1-5; D unclear. The V end lost 1 base, the J end lost 6 bases, and 5 bases lay between the germline ends. Germline CDR1 SGHDT, CDR2 YYEEEE. The CDR3 loop spans 12 amino acids. Here the CDR3 reads CASSLIGQPQHF. The CDR3, as DNA: TGTGCCAGCAGCTTGATCGGTCAGCCCCAGCATTTT. Full variable domain (remainder filled in from reference TRBV5-6 and TRBJ1-5): DAGVTQSPTHLIKTRGQQVTLRCSPKSGHDTVSWYQQALGQGPQFIFQYYEEEERQRGNFPDRFSGHQFPNYSSELNVNALLLGDSALYLCASSLIGQPQHFGDGTRLSIL.

This clone came up a few times. The genes are TRBV5-5 and TRBJ1-2; D is ambiguous. V lost 1 base, J lost 1 base, and 11 bases lay in between. CDR1 is SGHKS and CDR2 is YYEKEE in the germline V gene (reference sequence). The CDR3 sequence is 15 residues long. CDR3 in DNA: TGTGCCAGCAGCTTGTTAGGGTCGCTTAACTATGGCTACACCTTC. Residues: CASSLLGSLNYGYTF.

This clone was seen only a few times. The chain recombines TRBV5-4 with TRBJ1-2; D call uncertain. Germline V gene lookup returns CDR1 SGHNT and CDR2 YYREEE (reference sequence). Trimming pared 3 bases from V and 0 bases from J, leaving 9 bases between. The CDR3 covers 14 residues. The DNA for the CDR3 is TGTGCCAGCAGCTGGGCAGGCGCTAACTATGGCTACACCTTC. As protein: CASSWAGANYGYTF.

The V call is TRBV7-3, the J call TRBJ2-3, with TRBD2 matching 8 bases. Germline V lookup: CDR1 SGHTA, CDR2 FQGTGA. The CDR3 contains 14 residues. The trim removed 5 bases at V and 5 bases at J, leaving 6 bases unmatched. The CDR3 DNA reads TGTGCCAGCAGCCCCCGGGGGGGGGTAGATACGCAGTATTTT. It encodes CASSPRGGVDTQYF.

The chain recombines TRBV5-1 with TRBJ1-5; a possible D gene is TRBD1 (6 bases). This CDR3 has 15 residues. CDR1 SGHRS and CDR2 YFSETQ come from the germline V gene. V shed 0 bases and J shed 1 base, with 8 bases lying between them. The CDR3 DNA is TGCGCCAGCAGCTTGGGGGGGGCAAGCAATCAGCCCCAGCATTTT. It specifies CASSLGGASNQPQHF.